The T cell receptor beta chain under discussion was sequenced for a study of early T cells in non-severe SARS-CoV-2 infection. At the level of the study: Chains were unpaired, as sequencing was done on bulk RNA from unsorted whole blood.

TCRdb passed the 5' RACE reads through MiXCR, listing each CDR3 protein once. The sample contains over 85,000 distinct CDR3 sequences, around 13% of which appear only once. Sample: whole blood. This clonotype was sampled from an adult who was a healthcare worker with PCR-confirmed SARS-CoV-2 infection or an uninfected control (not recorded which).

As DNA, the CDR3 is TGCAGTGCTAGGGGACAGGACTCCTACGAGCAGTACTTC. This translates into CSARGQDSYEQYF. The chain links TRBV20-1 to TRBJ2-7; TRBD1 agrees at 8 bases. The CDR3 is 13 amino acids. V gave up 3 bases and J gave up 0 bases; unmatched junction bases: 1. Germline-derived CDR1 and CDR2 are DFQATT and SNEGSKA (reference sequence).